This is a list of T cell receptor beta chains from one sample in a study of OX40 agonist ivuxolimab in advanced cancers. The table came from immunoSEQ multiplex PCR; TCRdb's copy has only in-frame clones and leaves some out. The data show several thousand clones, with just under 75% seen just once and roughly 60% held by the top ten. The material was CD4+ or CD8+ T cells sorted from blood, obtained in a trial of the OX40 agonist ivuxolimab. These receptors were obtained from an adult with an advanced solid tumor such as melanoma, head and neck, liver or kidney cancer. Each CDR3 is given with its conserved first and last residue. A D gene is named only where the DNA matches it firmly. Clone size is shown for a subset of rows, as once, few, many or a class of expanded clone.

CDR3 | DNA | size | J | V | D
CASSLDNNEQFF | TGTGCCAGCAGTTTAGATAACAATGAGCAGTTCTTC | - | TRBJ2-1 | TRBV28 | -
CASSLTQGDEQYF | TGTGCCAGCAGCCTAACACAGGGGGACGAGCAGTACTTC | - | TRBJ2-7 | TRBV4-2 | TRBD1
CASSRYATGYGEQFF | TGTGCCAGCAGCCGATACGCGACGGGCTACGGTGAGCAGTTCTTC | many | TRBJ2-1 | TRBV11-3 | -
CASSWKGAEGYTF | TGTGCCAGCAGCTGGAAGGGGGCGGAAGGCTACACCTTC | - | TRBJ1-2 | TRBV5-6 | TRBD1
CASSLLGPQFF | TGTGCCAGCAGCTTACTGGGACCCCAGTTCTTC | - | TRBJ2-1 | TRBV7-9 | -
CASGLAGADTQYF | TGTGCCAGCGGGCTAGCGGGAGCAGATACGCAGTATTTT | few | TRBJ2-3 | TRBV6-5 | TRBD2
CASSQEKHQGQPQHF | TGTGCCAGCAGCCAAGAGAAGCACCAAGGACAGCCCCAGCATTTT | few | TRBJ1-5 | TRBV7-6 | -
CASNLGGGYEQYF | TGTGCCAGCAATTTGGGCGGAGGCTACGAGCAGTACTTC | few | TRBJ2-7 | TRBV6-1 | -
CASSRPAGSGGAYEQYF | TGTGCCAGCAGCCGTCCCGCTGGTTCGGGGGGTGCCTACGAGCAGTACTTC | medium-sized | TRBJ2-7 | TRBV7-9 | TRBD2
CASSLGAINEQFF | TGTGCCAGCAGCCTTGGGGCTATTAATGAGCAGTTCTTC | - | TRBJ2-1 | TRBV7-7 | -
CASSRSPGTGELFF | TGTGCCAGCAGCCGCTCTCCGGGAACCGGGGAGCTGTTTTTT | - | TRBJ2-2 | TRBV7-9 | -
CASSLLRGGRETQYF | TGTGCCAGCAGCTTATTGCGGGGGGGCCGAGAGACCCAGTACTTC | - | TRBJ2-5 | TRBV7-6 | TRBD2
CASSPGGGGRELFF | TGTGCCAGCAGTCCTGGAGGGGGGGGTCGGGAGCTGTTTTTT | once | TRBJ2-2 | TRBV6-5 | -
CASSQDGSGHHTDTQYF | TGCGCCAGCAGCCAAGATGGTAGCGGCCATCACACAGATACGCAGTATTTT | - | TRBJ2-3 | TRBV4-1 | -
CASAGSAYNEQFF | TGTGCCAGCGCGGGGAGCGCCTACAATGAGCAGTTCTTC | - | TRBJ2-1 | TRBV7-6 | -
CASSWRGIRYNSPLHF | TGTGCCAGCAGTTGGCGGGGGATCAGGTATAATTCACCCCTCCACTTT | many | TRBJ1-6 | TRBV28 | -
CASSLGGSTGELFF | TGTGCCAGCAGCTTAGGCGGATCCACCGGGGAGCTGTTTTTT | - | TRBJ2-2 | TRBV7-9 | -
CASSPKQGRGYNEQFF | TGTGCCAGCAGCCCAAAACAGGGGAGGGGATACAATGAGCAGTTCTTC | - | TRBJ2-1 | TRBV21-1 | -